What follows are 6 T cell receptor beta chains derived from one specimen sequenced in a study of OX40 agonist ivuxolimab in advanced cancers. Profiling relied on immunoSEQ multiplex PCR, and the TCRdb table lists in-frame clones only, not all of them. Altogether some 76,000 clones are present, around 81% being singletons, with the ten largest covering more than 1.5%. Source: CD4+ or CD8+ T cells sorted from blood, taken in a trial of the OX40 agonist ivuxolimab. The source of these receptors is an adult with an advanced solid tumor such as melanoma, head and neck, liver or kidney cancer.

This clone was recorded a few times. The rearrangement links TRBV7-9 to TRBJ2-1; D is unresolved. Germline V gene sequence: CDR1 SEHNR, CDR2 FQNEAQ (reference sequence). V gave up 11 bases and J gave up 5 bases, with 16 bases separating them. There are 13 residues in the CDR3. The CDR3, as DNA: TGTGCCTCGCCCGGCCTAGTCGACAATGAGCAGTTCTTC. Translating gives CASPGLVDNEQFF.

This clone has more than one count but fewer than ten. The chain links TRBV19 to TRBJ1-2; 8 nucleotides align to TRBD1. With V trimmed by 2 bases and J by 10 bases, 9 bases remained unmatched. CDR3 length: 14 residues. CDR1 and CDR2 (germline): LNHDA, SQIVND (reference sequence). CDR3 region: CASSIRGQASYYTF. CDR3 nucleotide sequence: TGTGCCAGTAGTATACGGGGACAGGCCAGTTACTACACCTTC.

V and J are TRBV7-2 and TRBJ2-3; the match to TRBD2 covers 11 bases. CDR3 size: 15 residues. Per the germline V gene, CDR1 is SGHTA and CDR2 is FQGNSA. Losses at the gene ends were 6 bases for V and 6 bases for J; bases not matched to a gene: 8. The CDR3 bases are TGTGCCAGCAGTTTACTAGCGGGGGCCGAGGATACGCAGTATTTT. Protein product: CASSLLAGAEDTQYF.

The chain uses TRBV7-6 and TRBJ2-3; 8 nucleotides agree with TRBD2. The CDR3 covers 13 residues. Per germline, CDR1 SGHVS and CDR2 FNYEAQ. After removal of 2 bases from V and 5 bases from J, the junction contained 0 bases not matched to a gene. The CDR3 sequence is CASSLREGDTQYF. In nucleotides, the CDR3 is TGTGCCAGCAGCTTACGGGAGGGAGATACGCAGTATTTT.

The chain has TRBV11-3 and TRBJ2-3, with 9 bases lining up with TRBD2. Germline trimming cut 6 bases from V and 3 bases from J; bases unmatched to any gene: 7. Germline loops: CDR1 SGHNT, CDR2 YENEEA. The CDR3 loop spans 15 amino acids. The CDR3 here is CASSRSGRSTDTQYF. CDR3 DNA: TGTGCCAGCAGTCGTAGCGGGAGAAGTACAGATACGCAGTATTTT. The whole variable domain, remainder taken from reference TRBV11-3 and TRBJ2-3, is EAGVVQSPRYKIIEKKQPVAFWCNPISGHNTLYWYLQNLGQGPELLIRYENEEAVDDSQLPKDRFSAERLKGVDSTLKIQPAELGDSAVYLCASSRSGRSTDTQYFGPGTRLTVL.

The chain combines TRBV7-2 with TRBJ1-3; D call uncertain. This CDR3 comprises 15 residues. The germline V gene encodes CDR1 SGHTA and CDR2 FQGNSA. Trimming took 5 bases from V and 0 from J, leaving 11 bases between them. For the CDR3, the DNA is TGTGCCAGCAGCCCCCGAGGGCTCTCTGGAAACACCATATATTTT. It encodes CASSPRGLSGNTIYF.